This T cell receptor (beta chain) came from a study of T cells in Graves' hyperthyroidism and ophthalmopathy. Background on the study: Peripheral blood was drawn at first diagnosis, prior to all treatment.

Amplification of TCR beta CDR3 regions used RNA as the template. During a first-round RT-PCR of the TCR CDR3, the HTBI primer set was used. TCRdb passed the multiplex PCR reads through MiXCR, listing each CDR3 protein once. This sample yields fewer than 450,000 distinct CDR3 sequences, of which about 18% are seen a single time; approximately 35% belongs to the top ten. Germline CDR1 and CDR2: MDHEN and SYDVKM. The CDR3 runs to 17 residues. Trimming shortened V by 6 bases and J by 1 base, and 21 bases separated the two germline ends. Hyperthyroidism in the patients, aged 18 to 65, was newly diagnosed and under 2 months in duration. Every diagnosis used clinical symptoms, serum thyroxine and TRAb, thyroid ultrasound and orbital computed tomography. Using more than 7.5 ml of fresh peripheral blood, PBMCs were prepared. There are many counts of this clonotype.

This clonotype was obtained from a woman aged 25 to 39 with Graves' hyperthyroidism that later progressed to Graves' ophthalmopathy. The sample consisted of blood. The chain combines TRBV28 with TRBJ2-5; TRBD2 might be the D (6 bases). CDR3: CASRLGRGGTLQETQYF. The DNA of the CDR3 is TGTGCCAGCAGGTTGGGGCGGGGAGGTACCCTCCAAGAGACCCAGTACTTC.